These 9 T cell receptor beta chains came from one sample sequenced in a study of blood T cell repertoires in COVID-19. Produced via immunoSEQ multiplex PCR; TCRdb's table is partial and in-frame only. The repertoire holds around 70,000 clones, with around 87% as singletons. The sample was peripheral blood. The receptors originated from a man in his forties or fifties with active COVID-19.

The chain combines TRBV24-1 with TRBJ2-7; 10 bases agree with TRBD1. V gave up 4 bases and J gave up 4 bases; unmatched junction bases: 9. The CDR3 totals 16 residues. Germline CDR1 is KGHDR and CDR2 is SFDVKD. Here the CDR3 reads CATSERGRTGGYEQYF. In nucleotides, the CDR3 is TGTGCCACCAGTGAACGGGGGCGGACAGGGGGGTACGAGCAGTACTTC.

V usage is TRBV6-2 or TRBV6-3 and J usage is TRBJ2-1, with TRBD2 matching 13 bases. The J segment lost 7 bases and the V segment lost 5 bases, leaving 8 bases of the junction unmatched. Germline CDR1 and CDR2: MNHEY and SVGEGT. The CDR3 loop spans 16 amino acids. Here the CDR3 reads CASSRRLAGGRNEQFF. The CDR3 DNA is TGTGCCAGCAGTCGAAGACTAGCGGGGGGCCGGAATGAGCAGTTCTTC.

The chain has TRBV7-2 and TRBJ2-3; tentative D call: TRBD1 (5 bases). Deletions cut 5 bases from V and 6 bases from J, with 24 bases between. The CDR3 has 17 amino acids. CDR1 is SGHTA, CDR2 FQGNSA, per germline. DNA of the CDR3: TGTGCCAGCAGCCGCCCTAGAACCCATACGGACACTGATACGCAGTATTTT. Its translation: CASSRPRTHTDTDTQYF. Together with reference TRBV7-2 and TRBJ2-3, the CDR3 gives the full variable domain: GAGVSQSPSNKVTEKGKDVELRCDPISGHTALYWYRQSLGQGLEFLIYFQGNSAPDKSGLPSDRFSAERTGGSVSTLTIQRTQQEDSAVYLCASSRPRTHTDTDTQYFGPGTRLTVL.

Here the CDR3 reads CASSPTGVEQYF. For the CDR3, the DNA is TGTGCCAGCAGCCCTACAGGGGTCGAGCAGTACTTC. The chain joins TRBV7-9 to TRBJ2-7; 7 bases line up with TRBD1. V lost 5 bases, J lost 6 bases, and 4 bases stayed unmatched. This CDR3 region has 12 residues. CDR1 SEHNR and CDR2 FQNEAQ come from the germline V gene (reference sequence).

The rearrangement uses TRBV7-2 and TRBJ2-1, with 7 bases aligning to TRBD2. CDR1 is SGHTA, CDR2 FQGNSA, per germline. Germline trimming cut 7 bases from V and 1 base from J; bases unmatched to any gene: 7. The CDR3 is 15 residues long. CDR3 sequence: CASTQQAGSYNEQFF. The DNA for the CDR3 is TGTGCCAGCACCCAGCAAGCGGGGTCCTACAATGAGCAGTTCTTC.

The chain uses TRBV7-2 and TRBJ1-3; weak D call: TRBD1 (6 bases). Trimming left V 6 bases short and J 4 bases short, with 19 bases between. CDR1 and CDR2 from the germline V gene are SGHTA and FQGNSA. CDR3 size: 16 residues. The CDR3 DNA is TGTGCCAGCAGGCCTACAGGGAATAGATACGGAAACACCATATATTTT. Translating gives CASRPTGNRYGNTIYF.

CDR3 in amino acids: CASSYRQGYTGELFF. In DNA form, the CDR3 reads TGTGCCAGCAGTTACAGACAGGGATACACCGGGGAGCTGTTTTTT. This chain links TRBV6-2 or TRBV6-3 with TRBJ2-2; 7 nucleotides agree with TRBD1. V dropped 2 bases and J dropped 3; count of bases not matched to a gene: 3. Germline CDR1 MNHEY, CDR2 SVGEGT. The CDR3 runs to 15 residues.

V gene TRBV2 combines with J gene TRBJ1-3; TRBD1 is a possible D gene (5 bases). This CDR3 contains 17 residues. V was clipped by 6 bases and J by 0 bases, with 18 bases between them. Germline V gene lookup returns CDR1 SNHLY and CDR2 FYNNEI. The CDR3, as DNA: TGTGCCAGCAGGGAAAGCCGGGACTTCGGCTCTGGAAACACCATATATTTT. Amino acids: CASRESRDFGSGNTIYF.

Details on this clone: Other nucleotide sequences from this sample produce the same CDR3. V gene TRBV27 combines with J gene TRBJ1-4; 7 positions agree with TRBD1. The length of the CDR3 is 14 residues. With V trimmed by 4 bases and J by 5 bases, 4 bases remained unmatched. Germline values: CDR1 MNHEY, CDR2 SMNVEV (reference sequence). CDR3 protein: CASSSRGPNEKLFF. DNA for the CDR3: TGTGCCAGCAGTTCTAGGGGGCCAAATGAAAAACTGTTTTTT.